Many counts were recorded for the clone carrying this T cell receptor beta chain. TCRdb reanalyzed the PCR reads via MiXCR. There are approximately 38,000 clones in the sample; 26% occur only once, and roughly 9.1% lies in the top ten. Thyroid surgery was performed in patients who had received no treatment beforehand. The record originates from a study of metastatic and nonmetastatic thyroid tumors. Study summary: Repertoires were compared across blood and tumor or nodule tissue from malignant and benign thyroid patients.

Germline lookup yields CDR1 SGHRS and CDR2 YFSETQ. This CDR3 has 15 residues. V was shortened by 1 base and J by 0 bases, with 9 bases between the two germline ends. The TCR originated in a female donor with papillary thyroid cancer or a benign thyroid nodule (not recorded which). Some clones in this sample may be carry-over from other donors' samples. The chain couples TRBV5-1 to TRBJ2-3, with D maybe TRBD2 (5 bases). Sequencing was performed on blood. The CDR3 reads CASSLRGLSTDTQYF. The CDR3, as DNA: TGCGCCAGCAGCTTGCGCGGGCTGAGCACAGATACGCAGTATTTT.